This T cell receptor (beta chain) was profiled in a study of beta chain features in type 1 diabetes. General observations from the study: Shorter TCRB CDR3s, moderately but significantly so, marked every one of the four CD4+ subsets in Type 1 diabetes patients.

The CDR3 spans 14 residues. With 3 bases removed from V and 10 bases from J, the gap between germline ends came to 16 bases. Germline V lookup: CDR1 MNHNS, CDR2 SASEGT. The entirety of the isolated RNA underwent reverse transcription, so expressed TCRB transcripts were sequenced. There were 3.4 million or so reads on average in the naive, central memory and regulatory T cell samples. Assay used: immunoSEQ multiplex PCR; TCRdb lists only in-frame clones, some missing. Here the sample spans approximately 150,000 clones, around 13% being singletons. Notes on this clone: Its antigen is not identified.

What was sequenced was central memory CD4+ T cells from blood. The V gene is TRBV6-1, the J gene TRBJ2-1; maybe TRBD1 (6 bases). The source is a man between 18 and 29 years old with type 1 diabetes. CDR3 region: CASSDKFWGQEQFF. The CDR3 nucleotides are TGTGCCAGCAGTGATAAGTTTTGGGGACAAGAGCAGTTCTTC.